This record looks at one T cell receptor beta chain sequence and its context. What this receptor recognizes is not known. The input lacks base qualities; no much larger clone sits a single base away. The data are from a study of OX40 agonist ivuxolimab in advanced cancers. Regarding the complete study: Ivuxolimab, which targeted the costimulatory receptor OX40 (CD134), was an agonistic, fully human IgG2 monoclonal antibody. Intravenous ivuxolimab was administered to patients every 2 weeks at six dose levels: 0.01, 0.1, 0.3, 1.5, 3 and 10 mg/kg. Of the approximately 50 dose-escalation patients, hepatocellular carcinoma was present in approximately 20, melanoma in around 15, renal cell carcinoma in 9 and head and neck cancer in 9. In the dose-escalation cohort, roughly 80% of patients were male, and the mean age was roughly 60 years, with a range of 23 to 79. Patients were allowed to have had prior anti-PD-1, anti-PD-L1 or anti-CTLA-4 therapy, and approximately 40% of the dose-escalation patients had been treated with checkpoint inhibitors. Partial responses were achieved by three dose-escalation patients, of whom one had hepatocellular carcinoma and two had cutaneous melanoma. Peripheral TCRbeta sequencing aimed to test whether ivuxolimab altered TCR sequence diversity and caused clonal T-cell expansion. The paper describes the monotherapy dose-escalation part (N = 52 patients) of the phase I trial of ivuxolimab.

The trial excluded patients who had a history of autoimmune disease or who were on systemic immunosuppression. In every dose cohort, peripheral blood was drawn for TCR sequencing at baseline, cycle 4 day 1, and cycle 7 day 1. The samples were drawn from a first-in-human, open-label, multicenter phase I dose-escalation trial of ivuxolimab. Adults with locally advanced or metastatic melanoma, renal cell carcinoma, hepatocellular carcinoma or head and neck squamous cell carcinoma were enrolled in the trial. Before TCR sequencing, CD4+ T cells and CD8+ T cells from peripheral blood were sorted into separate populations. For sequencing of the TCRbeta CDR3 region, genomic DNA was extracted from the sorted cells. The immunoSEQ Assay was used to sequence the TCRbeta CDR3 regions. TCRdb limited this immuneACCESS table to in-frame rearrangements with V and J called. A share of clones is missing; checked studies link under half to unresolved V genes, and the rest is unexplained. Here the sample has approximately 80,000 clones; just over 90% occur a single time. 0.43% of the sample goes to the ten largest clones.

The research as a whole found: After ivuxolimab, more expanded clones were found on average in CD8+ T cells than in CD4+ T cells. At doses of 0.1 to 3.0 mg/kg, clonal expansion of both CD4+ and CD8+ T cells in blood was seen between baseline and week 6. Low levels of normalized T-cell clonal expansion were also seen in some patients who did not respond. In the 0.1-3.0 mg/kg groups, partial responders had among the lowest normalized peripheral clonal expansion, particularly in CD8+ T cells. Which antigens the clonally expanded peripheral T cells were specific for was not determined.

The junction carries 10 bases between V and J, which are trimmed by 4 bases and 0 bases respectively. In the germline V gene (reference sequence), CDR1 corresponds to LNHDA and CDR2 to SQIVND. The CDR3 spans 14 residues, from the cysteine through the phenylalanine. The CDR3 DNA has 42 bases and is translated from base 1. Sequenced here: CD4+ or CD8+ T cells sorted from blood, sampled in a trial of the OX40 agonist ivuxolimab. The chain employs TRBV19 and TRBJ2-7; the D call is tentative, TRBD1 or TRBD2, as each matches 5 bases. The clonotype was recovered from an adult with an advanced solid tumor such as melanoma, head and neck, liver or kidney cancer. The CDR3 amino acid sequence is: CASSRAGSSYEQYF. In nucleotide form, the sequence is TGTGCCAGTAGTAGGGCAGGGAGCTCCTACGAGCAGTACTTC.